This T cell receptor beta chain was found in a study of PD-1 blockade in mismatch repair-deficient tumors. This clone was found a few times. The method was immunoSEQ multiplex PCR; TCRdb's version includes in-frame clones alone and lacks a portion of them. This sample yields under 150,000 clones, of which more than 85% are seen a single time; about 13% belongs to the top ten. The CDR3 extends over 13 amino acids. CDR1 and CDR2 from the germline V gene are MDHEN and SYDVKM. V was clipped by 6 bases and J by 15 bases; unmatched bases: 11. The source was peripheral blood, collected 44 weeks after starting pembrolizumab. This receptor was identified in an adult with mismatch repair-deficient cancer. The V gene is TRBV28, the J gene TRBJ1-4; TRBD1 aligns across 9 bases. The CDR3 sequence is CASRPTGGSGMFF. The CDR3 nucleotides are TGTGCCAGCAGACCCACAGGGGGCAGTGGAATGTTTTTT.